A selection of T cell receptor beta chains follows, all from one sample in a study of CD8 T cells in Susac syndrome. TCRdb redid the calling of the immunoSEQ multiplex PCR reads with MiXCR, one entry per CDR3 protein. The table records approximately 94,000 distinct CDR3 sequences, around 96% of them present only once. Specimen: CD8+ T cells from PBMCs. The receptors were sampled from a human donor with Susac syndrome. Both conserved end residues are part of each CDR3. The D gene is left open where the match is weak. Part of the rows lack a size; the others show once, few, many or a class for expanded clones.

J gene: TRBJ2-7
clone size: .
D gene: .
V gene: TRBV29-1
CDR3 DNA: TGCAGCGTTGTATCCCCGAACGCCCCCTACGAGCAGTACTTC
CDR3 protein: CSVVSPNAPYEQYF

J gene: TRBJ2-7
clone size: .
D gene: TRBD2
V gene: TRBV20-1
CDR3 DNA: TGCAGTGCTAAGGGACTAGCGGACTACGAGCAGTACTTC
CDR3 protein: CSAKGLADYEQYF

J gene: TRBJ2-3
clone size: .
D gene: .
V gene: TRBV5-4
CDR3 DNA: TGTGCCAGCAGCCGCGGAGAGCACACAGATACGCAGTATTTT
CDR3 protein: CASSRGEHTDTQYF

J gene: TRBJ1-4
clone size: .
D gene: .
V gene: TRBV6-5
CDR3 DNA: TGTGCCAGCAGACAGGGTTGGAATGAAAAACTGTTTTTT
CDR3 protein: CASRQGWNEKLFF

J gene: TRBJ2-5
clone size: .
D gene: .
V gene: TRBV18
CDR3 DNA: TGTGCCAGCTCTCCAGAATACCCCCGGACCCAGTACTTC
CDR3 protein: CASSPEYPRTQYF

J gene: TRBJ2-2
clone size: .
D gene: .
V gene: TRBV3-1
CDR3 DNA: TGTGCCAGCTGGGGGCACAGCGGGGAGCTGTTTTTT
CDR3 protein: CASWGHSGELFF

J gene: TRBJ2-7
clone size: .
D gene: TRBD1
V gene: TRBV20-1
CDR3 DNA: TGCAGTGCCGCCGGGGACAGGGGGCGTGATGGTCAGTACTTC
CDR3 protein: CSAAGDRGRDGQYF

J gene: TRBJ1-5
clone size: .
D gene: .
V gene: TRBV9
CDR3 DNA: TGTGCCAGCAGCGCTGGGAGCGAGGGGCCCCAGCATTTT
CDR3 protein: CASSAGSEGPQHF

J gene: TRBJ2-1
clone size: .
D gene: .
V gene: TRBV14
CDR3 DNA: TGTGCCAGCGCCGGCGCTTATGAGCAGTTCTTC
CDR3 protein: CASAGAYEQFF

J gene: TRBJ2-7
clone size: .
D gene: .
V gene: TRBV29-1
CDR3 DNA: TGCAGCGTTGACGGCGGGACTCTTTTTGACGAGCAGTACTTC
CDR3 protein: CSVDGGTLFDEQYF

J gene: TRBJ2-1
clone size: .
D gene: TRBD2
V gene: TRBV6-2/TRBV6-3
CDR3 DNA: TGTGCCAGCAGGCTAGCGGCAGGTAACAATGAGCAGTTCTTC
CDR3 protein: CASRLAAGNNEQFF

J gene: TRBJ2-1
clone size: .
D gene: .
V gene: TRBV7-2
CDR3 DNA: TGTGCCAGCAGCCCCGGTTTGGGTTTAGAGCAGTTCTTC
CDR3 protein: CASSPGLGLEQFF

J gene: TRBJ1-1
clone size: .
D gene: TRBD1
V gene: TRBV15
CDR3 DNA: TGTGCCACCAGCAGAGATCCCGGGACAGGGGCTGAAGCTTTCTTT
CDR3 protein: CATSRDPGTGAEAFF

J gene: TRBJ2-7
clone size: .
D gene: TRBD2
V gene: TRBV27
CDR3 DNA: TGTGCCAGCAGTCGAAGCGGGGCCACCTACGAGCAGTACTTC
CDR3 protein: CASSRSGATYEQYF

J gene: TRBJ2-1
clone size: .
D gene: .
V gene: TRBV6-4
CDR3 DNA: TGTGCCAGCAGTGTCACGGGAGAACATGAGCAGTTCTTC
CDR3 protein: CASSVTGEHEQFF

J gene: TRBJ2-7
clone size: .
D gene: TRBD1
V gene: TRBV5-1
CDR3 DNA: TGCGCCAGCAGCTTTGGACAGGGGAGGGAGCAGTACTTC
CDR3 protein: CASSFGQGREQYF

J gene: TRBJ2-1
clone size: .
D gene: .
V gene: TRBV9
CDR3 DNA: TGTGCCAGCAGCGCGGACAGCAGCTCCTACAATGAGCAGTTCTTC
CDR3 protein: CASSADSSSYNEQFF

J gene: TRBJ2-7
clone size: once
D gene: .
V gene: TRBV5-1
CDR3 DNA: TGCGCCAGCAGCTGGACCCTATCCTACGAGCAGTACTTC
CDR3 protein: CASSWTLSYEQYF

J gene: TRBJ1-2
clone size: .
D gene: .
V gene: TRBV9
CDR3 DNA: TGTGCCAGCAGCGTGACCGACCAACCTCTGAATGGCTACACCTTC
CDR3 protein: CASSVTDQPLNGYTF

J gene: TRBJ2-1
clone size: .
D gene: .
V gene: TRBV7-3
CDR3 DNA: TGTGCCAGCAGCTCTAGGAGGGGTGATGAGCAGTTCTTC
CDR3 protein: CASSSRRGDEQFF

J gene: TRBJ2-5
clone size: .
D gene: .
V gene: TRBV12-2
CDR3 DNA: TGTGCAAGCACACCGGAGCGGCAAGAGACCCAGTACTTC
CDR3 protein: CASTPERQETQYF

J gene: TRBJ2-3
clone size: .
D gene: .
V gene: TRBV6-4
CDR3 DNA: TGTGCCAGCAGTCAGGGGCTCAGCACAGATACGCAGTATTTT
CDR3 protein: CASSQGLSTDTQYF

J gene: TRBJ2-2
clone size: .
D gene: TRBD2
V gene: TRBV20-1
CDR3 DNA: TGCAGTGCTCCCCGGACTAGCGGGCCTACCGGGGAGCTGTTTTTT
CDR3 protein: CSAPRTSGPTGELFF

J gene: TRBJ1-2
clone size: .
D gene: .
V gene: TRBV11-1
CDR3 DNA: TGTGCCAGCAGCCCCACACTCGACTGGCTTCGGAATGGCTACACCTTC
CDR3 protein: CASSPTLDWLRNGYTF